This T cell receptor (beta chain) was documented in a study of blood T cell repertoires in COVID-19. Study-wide background: The samples span acute and convalescent COVID-19 from the United States, Italy and Spain. The analysed material was cDNA or gDNA that came from T cells, B-cell-depleted T cells, or PBMCs.

How the authors handled the data: Amplified reference gene primers provided the basis for estimating nucleated cell counts. The table came from immunoSEQ multiplex PCR; TCRdb's copy has only in-frame clones and leaves some out. D and trimming were read from the DNA, whereas the V and J calls and clone size are those reported in that table. The table shows roughly 150,000 clones, with roughly 84% occurring only once. This CDR3 has 14 residues. The germline CDR1 and CDR2 sequences are SGHRS and YFSETQ. Trimming shortened V by 9 bases and J by 4 bases, and 20 bases separated the two germline ends. This TCR came from a woman between 50 and 59 years old in a cohort sampled during active or convalescent COVID-19. The V call is TRBV5-1, the J call TRBJ2-7, with TRBD1 as a possible D gene (5 bases). The sequencing input was peripheral blood. CDR3 residues: CAMSPSQGFYEQYF. The CDR3 nucleotides read TGCGCCATGTCCCCCTCCCAGGGTTTTTACGAGCAGTACTTC. Looking up the rest from reference TRBV5-1 and TRBJ2-7 gives the full variable domain: KAGVTQTPRYLIKTRGQQVTLSCSPISGHRSVSWYQQTPGQGLQFLFEYFSETQRNKGNFPGRFSGRQFSNSRSEMNVSTLELGDSALYLCAMSPSQGFYEQYFGPGTRLTVT.